The rows below give T cell receptor beta chains drawn from one sample of a study of blood T cell repertoires in COVID-19. The method was immunoSEQ multiplex PCR; TCRdb's version includes in-frame clones alone and lacks a portion of them. The top ten clones hold about 4.2% of a sample with tens of thousands of clones, approximately 85% of them seen once. Sequencing was carried out using peripheral blood. Receptor source: a man aged 55 to 70 with acute or convalescent COVID-19. CDR3s include the opening cysteine and the closing phenylalanine or tryptophan. Each record gives: V gene, clone size, J gene, D gene, CDR3 DNA, CDR3 protein. The D gene is left open where the match is weak. Where a row states a size, it is once, few, many or the class of an expanded clone; other rows omit it.

>TRBV28|NA|TRBJ2-3|NA
TGTGCCAGCAGCCTCGGAGGCGGGGCAGATACGCAGTATTTT
CASSLGGGADTQYF
>TRBV19|NA|TRBJ1-2|NA
TGTGCCAGTATCGGGGAGGGAAGGTACGGCTACACCTTC
CASIGEGRYGYTF
>TRBV10-3|NA|TRBJ2-3|NA
TGTGCCATCAGCCTGGGGCGAGATACGCAGTATTTT
CAISLGRDTQYF
>TRBV9|NA|TRBJ2-7|TRBD2
TGTGCCAGCCCCGGTCAGGTAGCGGGGGACTACGAGCAGTACTTC
CASPGQVAGDYEQYF
>TRBV5-1|NA|TRBJ1-1|TRBD1
TGCGCCAGCAGCACCGTGACAGGGTCGGCTGAAGCTTTCTTT
CASSTVTGSAEAFF
>TRBV2|NA|TRBJ1-5|NA
TGTGCCAGCGGGGCGGGGTACAATCAGCCCCAGCATTTT
CASGAGYNQPQHF
>TRBV2|NA|TRBJ2-2|TRBD1
TGTGCCAGTGGCCTCGGGACAGGGAACACCGGGGAGCTGTTTTTT
CASGLGTGNTGELFF
>TRBV28|NA|TRBJ1-2|TRBD1
TGTGCCAGCAGACCCGGGACAGGGAACTATGGCTACACCTTC
CASRPGTGNYGYTF
>TRBV7-2|NA|TRBJ1-1|NA
TGTGCCAGCAGTCCCGACGGGACTATGAGTACTGAAGCTTTCTTT
CASSPDGTMSTEAFF
>TRBV11-2|few|TRBJ2-7|NA
TGTGCCAGCAGCAAACACGAACCTCCCTACGAGCAGTACTTC
CASSKHEPPYEQYF
>TRBV7-9|once|TRBJ2-3|TRBD2
TGTGCCAGCAGCTTACGAGGACTAGCGTCAACTCGTCCGTATTTT
CASSLRGLASTRPYF
>TRBV28|NA|TRBJ1-2|TRBD1
TGTGCCAGCAGCACGACAGGGATCGGTGGCTACACCTTC
CASSTTGIGGYTF
>TRBV2|once|TRBJ2-1|TRBD2
TGTGCCAGCAGACCGGGACTAGAAGGCTCCTACAATGAGCAGTTCTTC
CASRPGLEGSYNEQFF
>TRBV30|NA|TRBJ1-4|NA
TGTGCCTGGAGTACAGGGCTGACTAATGAAAAACTGTTTTTT
CAWSTGLTNEKLFF
>TRBV2|NA|TRBJ2-7|TRBD1
TGTGCCAGCAGTGGACAGGGAGTCGGCGAGCAGTACTTC
CASSGQGVGEQYF
>TRBV5-1|NA|TRBJ2-3|TRBD2
TGCGCCAGCGGCCCGGGACTAGTAACTACAGATACGCAGTATTTT
CASGPGLVTTDTQYF
>TRBV3-1/TRBV3-2|NA|TRBJ1-3|NA
TGTGCCAGCAGCCAAGCCAGCTCTGGAAACACCATATATTTT
CASSQASSGNTIYF
>TRBV5-1|NA|TRBJ2-5|TRBD2
TGCGCCAGCAGCCCGGGAGGGCTCCAAGAGACCCAGTACTTC
CASSPGGLQETQYF
>TRBV6-5|NA|TRBJ2-7|NA
TGTGCCAGCACCCTCTTTACAGGTTCCAACGAGCAGTACTTC
CASTLFTGSNEQYF
>TRBV6-5|NA|TRBJ2-1|NA
TGTGCCAGCAGGGGACTTGGGCCCCGTAATGAGCAGTTCTTC
CASRGLGPRNEQFF
>TRBV9|NA|TRBJ2-5|NA
TGTGCCAGCAGCGTAGGATCAGGCCAGGAGACCCAGTACTTC
CASSVGSGQETQYF
>TRBV5-1|NA|TRBJ2-3|TRBD2
TGCGCCAGCAGCTCAGGAGCGGGAGGGAACACAGATACGCAGTATTTT
CASSSGAGGNTDTQYF
>TRBV3-1/TRBV3-2|NA|TRBJ1-2|TRBD1
TGTGCCAGCAGCCCGACCCCCCCTCCGACAGGGGTGGGCGGCTACACCTTC
CASSPTPPPTGVGGYTF
>TRBV4-1|NA|TRBJ2-3|TRBD1
TGCGCCAGCAGCCTCGCCGGACAGGGGGCGTTCACAGATACGCAGTATTTT
CASSLAGQGAFTDTQYF
>TRBV2|few|TRBJ1-3|NA
TGTGCCAGCAGTGAGGGCAGGGCGAATGGAAACACCATATATTTT
CASSEGRANGNTIYF
>TRBV5-4|NA|TRBJ2-7|TRBD1
TGTGCCAGCAGCGCCCCGACAGGGTTGGGGCCCTACGAGCAGTACTTC
CASSAPTGLGPYEQYF
>TRBV12-5|NA|TRBJ1-1|NA
TGTGCTAGTACCAGGGAAGTGAACACTGAAGCTTTCTTT
CASTREVNTEAFF
>TRBV10-3|NA|TRBJ2-2|NA
TGTGCCACCCTAACCAAACCCAACACCGGGGAGCTGTTTTTT
CATLTKPNTGELFF
>TRBV5-4|NA|TRBJ2-7|NA
TGTGCCAGCAGCTTTTCAGGGTACGAGCAGTACTTC
CASSFSGYEQYF
>TRBV9|NA|TRBJ1-5|NA
TGTGCCAGCAGCAGCACCTGGAATCAGCCCCAGCATTTT
CASSSTWNQPQHF
>TRBV29-1|NA|TRBJ2-6|NA
TGCAGCGTTGCAGGCCCTGGGGCCAACGTCCTGACTTTC
CSVAGPGANVLTF
>TRBV28|NA|TRBJ2-3|TRBD2
TGTGCCAGCAGTTGGGAGGGAACAGATACGCAGTATTTT
CASSWEGTDTQYF
>TRBV18|NA|TRBJ2-1|TRBD2
TGTGCCAGCTCACCGGGACTAGCGGGAGGCAAGTTCTTC
CASSPGLAGGKFF
>TRBV7-2|NA|TRBJ2-3|NA
TGTGCCAGCAGCTTAACTAGTTATAGCACAGATACGCAGTATTTT
CASSLTSYSTDTQYF
>TRBV6-4|NA|TRBJ1-6|TRBD1
TGTGCCAGCAGTGACGGGACAGACGCTTCACCCCTCCACTTT
CASSDGTDASPLHF
>TRBV6-5|NA|TRBJ2-2|TRBD2
TGTGCCAGCCGTATTGGGGGGGGCGGGGAGCTGTTTTTT
CASRIGGGGELFF
>TRBV18|once|TRBJ1-4|NA
TGTGCCAGCTCACCATACGCGCAGGGCGGAAAACTGTTTTTT
CASSPYAQGGKLFF
>TRBV24-1|NA|TRBJ2-7|NA
TGTGCCACCAGTGATCCCGGAGCAACCTACGAGCAGTACTTC
CATSDPGATYEQYF
>TRBV5-1|NA|TRBJ2-5|NA
TGCGCCAGCAGCTTGATGGGACTTACCGAGACCCAGTACTTC
CASSLMGLTETQYF
>TRBV3-1/TRBV3-2|NA|TRBJ1-2|NA
TGTGCCAGCAGCGCCCCGGGGGTCGGCTATGGCTACACCTTC
CASSAPGVGYGYTF
>TRBV27|NA|TRBJ1-2|NA
TGTGCCAGCAGTTTATATGCAGGGTATGGCTACACCTTC
CASSLYAGYGYTF
>TRBV18|NA|TRBJ1-2|NA
TGTGCCAGCTCACCATCCAGGACAGAGGTCTATGGCTACACCTTC
CASSPSRTEVYGYTF
>TRBV29-1|NA|TRBJ1-2|NA
TGCAGCGCCGACTATGGCTACACCTTC
CSADYGYTF
>TRBV30|once|TRBJ2-7|TRBD1
TGTGCCTGCGCATTAGGGGACAGAGCCTACGAGCAGTACTTC
CACALGDRAYEQYF
>TRBV7-2|NA|TRBJ1-3|NA
TGTGCCAGCAGCTTAGACGCGGGCAGCCCTGGAAACACCATATATTTT
CASSLDAGSPGNTIYF
>TRBV6-4|few|TRBJ2-1|TRBD1
TGTGCCAGCAGTCTACGCCCAGGGGGCCCCAATGAGCAGTTCTTC
CASSLRPGGPNEQFF
>TRBV5-4|NA|TRBJ2-1|TRBD1
TGTGCCAGCAACCCTAAACAGGGGGAAGGATACAATGAGCAGTTCTTC
CASNPKQGEGYNEQFF
>TRBV28|once|TRBJ2-1|NA
TGTGCCAGCAAGCCCGGGACTTCCTACAATGAGCAGTTCTTC
CASKPGTSYNEQFF
>TRBV5-5|NA|TRBJ2-3|TRBD1
TGTGCCAGCAGCCCCGGGACAGGGGGAAGCACAGATACGCAGTATTTT
CASSPGTGGSTDTQYF
>TRBV7-8|once|TRBJ2-3|NA
TGTGCCAGCAGCTTCGGCACAGATACGCAGTATTTT
CASSFGTDTQYF
>TRBV19|NA|TRBJ2-1|TRBD1
TGTGCCAGTAGTCTCCGAACAGGGGGCGAGGTTCCGTTCTTC
CASSLRTGGEVPFF
>TRBV7-8|NA|TRBJ2-3|NA
TGTGCCAGCAGCCCGCGCGGGGGCAGCACAGATACGCAGTATTTT
CASSPRGGSTDTQYF
>TRBV7-2|once|TRBJ1-2|NA
TGTGCCAGCAGCTTAGCTGACGGGGGGCGGATATATGGCTACACCTTC
CASSLADGGRIYGYTF